The present TCR beta chain was sequenced within a study of T cells in tuberculosis. Documented time point: new active TB diagnosis, blood taken before or within 7 days of starting treatment. Sequencing was performed with immunoSEQ multiplex PCR; in TCRdb, only in-frame clones are kept and a portion is missing. Of tens of thousands of clones in the sample, roughly 95% were seen once. This material consisted of PBMCs, taken at tuberculosis diagnosis. This TCR came from an adult with tuberculosis.

The CDR3: CASKGGEKLFF. CDR3 nucleotide sequence: TGTGCCAGCAAGGGAGGAGAAAAACTGTTTTTT. The chain carries TRBV28 and TRBJ1-4; no reliable D call. The CDR3 consists of 11 residues. The germline V gene has CDR1 MDHEN and CDR2 SYDVKM. V was clipped by 7 bases and J by 8 bases, with 8 bases between them.